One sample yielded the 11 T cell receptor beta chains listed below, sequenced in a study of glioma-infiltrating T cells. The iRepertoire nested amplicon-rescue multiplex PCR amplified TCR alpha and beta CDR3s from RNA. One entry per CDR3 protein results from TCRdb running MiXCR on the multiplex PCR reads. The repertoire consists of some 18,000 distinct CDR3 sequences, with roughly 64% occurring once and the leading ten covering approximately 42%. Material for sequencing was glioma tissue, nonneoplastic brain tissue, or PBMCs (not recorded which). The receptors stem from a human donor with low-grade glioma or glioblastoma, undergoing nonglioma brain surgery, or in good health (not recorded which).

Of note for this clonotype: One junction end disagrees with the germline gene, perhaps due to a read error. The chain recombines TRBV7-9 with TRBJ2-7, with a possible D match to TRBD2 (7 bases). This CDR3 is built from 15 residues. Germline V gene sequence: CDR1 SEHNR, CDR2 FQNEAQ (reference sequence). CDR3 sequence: CASSRAGGRLDEQYF. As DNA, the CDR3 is TGTGCTAGCAGCCGCGCCGGGGGGCGATTAGACGAGCAGTACTTC.

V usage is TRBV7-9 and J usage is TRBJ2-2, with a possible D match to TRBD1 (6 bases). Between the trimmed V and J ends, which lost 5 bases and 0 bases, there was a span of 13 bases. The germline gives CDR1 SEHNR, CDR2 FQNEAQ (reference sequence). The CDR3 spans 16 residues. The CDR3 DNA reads TGTGCCAGCAGCCTCCGAGGGGGTTCGAACACCGGGGAGCTGTTTTTT. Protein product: CASSLRGGSNTGELFF.

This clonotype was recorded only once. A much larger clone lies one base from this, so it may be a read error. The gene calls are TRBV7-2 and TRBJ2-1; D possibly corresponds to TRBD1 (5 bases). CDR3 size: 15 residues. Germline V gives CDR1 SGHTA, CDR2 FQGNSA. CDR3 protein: CASSLTSGQGNEQLF. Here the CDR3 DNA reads TGTGCCAGCAGCTTAACCTCGGGTCAGGGCAATGAGCAGCTCTTC.

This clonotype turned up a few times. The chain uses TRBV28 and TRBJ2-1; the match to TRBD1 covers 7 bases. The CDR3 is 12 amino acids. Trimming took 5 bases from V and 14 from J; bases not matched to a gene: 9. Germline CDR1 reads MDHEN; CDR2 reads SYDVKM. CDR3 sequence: CASSPLDRAKFF. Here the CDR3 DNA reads TGTGCCAGCAGTCCACTAGACAGGGCAAAGTTCTTC.

The DNA for the CDR3 is TGTGTTAGCATTCGAGGGAATCAAATTGAAGATACGCAGTATTTT. Encoded protein: CVSIRGNQIEDTQYF. The chain uses TRBV6-1 and TRBJ2-3, with D maybe TRBD2 (5 bases). Germline V CDR1 and CDR2: MNHNS, SASEGT. The CDR3 contains 15 residues.

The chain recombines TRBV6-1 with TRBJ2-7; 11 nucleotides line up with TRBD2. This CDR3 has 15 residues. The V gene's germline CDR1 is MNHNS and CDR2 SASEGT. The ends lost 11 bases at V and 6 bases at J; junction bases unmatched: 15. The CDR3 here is CACTLLAGVLGEQYF. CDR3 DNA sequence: TGTGCCTGCACCCTACTAGCGGGAGTTCTAGGCGAGCAGTACTTC.

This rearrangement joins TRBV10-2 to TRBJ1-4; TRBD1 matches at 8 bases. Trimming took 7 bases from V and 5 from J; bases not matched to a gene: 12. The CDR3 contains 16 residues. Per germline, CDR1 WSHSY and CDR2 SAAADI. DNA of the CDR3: TGCGCCAGCACTTACACAGGGGGTCAGTCGAATGAAAAACTGTTTTTT. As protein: CASTYTGGQSNEKLFF.

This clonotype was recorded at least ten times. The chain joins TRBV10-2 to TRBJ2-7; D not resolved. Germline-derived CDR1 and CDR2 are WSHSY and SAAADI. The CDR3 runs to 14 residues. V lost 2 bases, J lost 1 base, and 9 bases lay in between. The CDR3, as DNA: TGCGCCAGCAGTGAGGAGGTGGGGTCCTACGAGCAGTACTTC. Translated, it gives CASSEEVGSYEQYF.

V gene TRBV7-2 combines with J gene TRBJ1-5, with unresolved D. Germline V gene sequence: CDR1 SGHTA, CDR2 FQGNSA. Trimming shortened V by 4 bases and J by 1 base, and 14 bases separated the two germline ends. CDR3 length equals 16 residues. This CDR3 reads CASSSGGFPSNQPQHF. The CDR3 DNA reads TGTGCCAGCAGCTCCGGCGGGTTTCCCAGCAATCAGCCCCAGCATTTT.

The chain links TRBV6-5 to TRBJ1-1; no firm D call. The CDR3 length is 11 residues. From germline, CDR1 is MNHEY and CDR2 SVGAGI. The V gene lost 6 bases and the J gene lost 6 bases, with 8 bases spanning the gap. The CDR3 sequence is CASSLRSEAFF. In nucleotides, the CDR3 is TGTGCCAGCAGCCTCCGCTCTGAAGCTTTCTTT.

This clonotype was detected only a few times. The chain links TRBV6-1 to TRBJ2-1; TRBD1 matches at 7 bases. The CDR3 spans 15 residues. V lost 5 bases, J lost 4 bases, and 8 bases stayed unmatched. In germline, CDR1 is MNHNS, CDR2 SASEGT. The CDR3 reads CASSHRDRLYNEQFF. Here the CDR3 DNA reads TGTGCCAGCAGTCACCGGGACAGACTATACAATGAGCAGTTCTTC.